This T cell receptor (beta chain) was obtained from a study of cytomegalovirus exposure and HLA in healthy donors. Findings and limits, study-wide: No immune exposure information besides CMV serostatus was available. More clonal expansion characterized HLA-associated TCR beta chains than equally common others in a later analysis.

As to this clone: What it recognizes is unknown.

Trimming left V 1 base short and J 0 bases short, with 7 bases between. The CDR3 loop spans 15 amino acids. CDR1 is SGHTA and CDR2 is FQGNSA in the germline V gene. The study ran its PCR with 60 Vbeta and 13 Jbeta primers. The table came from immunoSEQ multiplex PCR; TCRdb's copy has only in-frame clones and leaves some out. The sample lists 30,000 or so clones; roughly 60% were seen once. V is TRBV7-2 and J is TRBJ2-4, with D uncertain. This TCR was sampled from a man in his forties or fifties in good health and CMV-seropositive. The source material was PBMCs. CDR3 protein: CASSLEWPAKNIQYF. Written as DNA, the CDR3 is TGTGCCAGCAGCTTAGAGTGGCCAGCCAAAAACATTCAGTACTTC.